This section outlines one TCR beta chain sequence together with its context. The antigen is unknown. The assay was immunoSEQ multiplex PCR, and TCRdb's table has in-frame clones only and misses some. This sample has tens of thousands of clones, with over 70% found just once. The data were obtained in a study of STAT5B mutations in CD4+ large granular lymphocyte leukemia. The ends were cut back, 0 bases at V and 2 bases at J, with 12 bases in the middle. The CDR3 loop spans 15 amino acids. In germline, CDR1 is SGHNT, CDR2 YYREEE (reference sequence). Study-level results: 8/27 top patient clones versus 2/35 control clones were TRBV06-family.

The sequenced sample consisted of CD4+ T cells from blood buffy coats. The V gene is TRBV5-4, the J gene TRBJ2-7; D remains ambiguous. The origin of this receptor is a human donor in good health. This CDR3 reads CASSLGSTAPYEQYF. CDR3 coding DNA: TGTGCCAGCAGCTTGGGTTCGACGGCCCCCTACGAGCAGTACTTC.